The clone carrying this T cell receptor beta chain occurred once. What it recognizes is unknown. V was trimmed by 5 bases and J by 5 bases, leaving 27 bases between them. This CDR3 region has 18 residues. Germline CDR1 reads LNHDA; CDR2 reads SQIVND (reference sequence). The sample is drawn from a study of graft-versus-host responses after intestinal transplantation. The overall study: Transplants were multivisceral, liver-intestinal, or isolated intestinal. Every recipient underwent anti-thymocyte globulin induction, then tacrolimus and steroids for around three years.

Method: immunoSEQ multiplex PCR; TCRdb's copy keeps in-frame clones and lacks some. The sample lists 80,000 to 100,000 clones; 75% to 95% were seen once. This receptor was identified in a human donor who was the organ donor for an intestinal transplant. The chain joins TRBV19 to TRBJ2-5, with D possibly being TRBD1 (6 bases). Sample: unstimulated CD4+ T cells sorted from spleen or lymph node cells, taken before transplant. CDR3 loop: CASSPSDPYRAMRETQYF. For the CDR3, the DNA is TGTGCCAGTAGTCCCTCAGACCCCTACAGGGCTATGAGGGAGACCCAGTACTTC.